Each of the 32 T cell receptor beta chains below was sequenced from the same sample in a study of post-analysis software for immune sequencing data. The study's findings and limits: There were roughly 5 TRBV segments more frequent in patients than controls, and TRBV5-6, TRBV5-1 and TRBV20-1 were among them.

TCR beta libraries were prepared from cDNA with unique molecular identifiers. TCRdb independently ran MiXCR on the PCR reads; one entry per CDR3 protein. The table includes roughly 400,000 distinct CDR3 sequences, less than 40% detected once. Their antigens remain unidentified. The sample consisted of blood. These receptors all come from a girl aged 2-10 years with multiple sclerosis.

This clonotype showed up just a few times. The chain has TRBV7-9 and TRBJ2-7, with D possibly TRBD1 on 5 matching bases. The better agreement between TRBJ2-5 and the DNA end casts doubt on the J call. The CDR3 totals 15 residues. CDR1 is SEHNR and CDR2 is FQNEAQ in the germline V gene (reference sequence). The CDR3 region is CASSPRNRGLETQYF. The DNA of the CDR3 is TGTGCCAGCAGCCCACGAAATAGGGGTCTAGAGACCCAGTACTTC.

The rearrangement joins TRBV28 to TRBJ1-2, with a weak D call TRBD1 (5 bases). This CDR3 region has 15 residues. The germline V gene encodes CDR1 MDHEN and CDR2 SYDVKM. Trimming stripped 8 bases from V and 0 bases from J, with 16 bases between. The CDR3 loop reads CASPRPGQSNYGYTF. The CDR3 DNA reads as TGTGCCAGCCCCCGGCCGGGGCAGTCTAACTATGGCTACACCTTC.

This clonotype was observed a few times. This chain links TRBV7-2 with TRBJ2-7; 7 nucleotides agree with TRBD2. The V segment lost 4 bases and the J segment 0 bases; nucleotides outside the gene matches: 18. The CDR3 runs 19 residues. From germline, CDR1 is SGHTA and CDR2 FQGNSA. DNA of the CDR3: TGTGCCAGCAGCTGGACTGCCCGGGACTATCGAAAAAGCTCCTACGAGCAGTACTTC. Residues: CASSWTARDYRKSSYEQYF.

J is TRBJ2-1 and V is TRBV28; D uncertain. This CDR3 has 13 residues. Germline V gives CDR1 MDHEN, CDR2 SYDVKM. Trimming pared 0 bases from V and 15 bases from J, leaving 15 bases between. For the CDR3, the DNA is TGTGCCAGCAGTTTATGGCACAGAGAAATGCGGTTCTTC. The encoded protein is CASSLWHREMRFF.

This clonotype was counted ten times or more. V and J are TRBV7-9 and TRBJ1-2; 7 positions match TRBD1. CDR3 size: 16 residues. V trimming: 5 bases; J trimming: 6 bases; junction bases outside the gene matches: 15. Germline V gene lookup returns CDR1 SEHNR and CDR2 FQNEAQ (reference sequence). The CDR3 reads CASSAAGGGNQNGYTF. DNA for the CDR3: TGTGCCAGCAGCGCTGCAGGGGGTGGGAATCAAAATGGCTACACCTTC.

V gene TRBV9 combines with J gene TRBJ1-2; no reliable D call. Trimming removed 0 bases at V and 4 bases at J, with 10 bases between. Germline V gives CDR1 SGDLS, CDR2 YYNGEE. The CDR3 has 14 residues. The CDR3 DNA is TGTGCCAGCAGCGTAGAGGAGGGTCCCTATGGCTACACCTTC. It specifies CASSVEEGPYGYTF.

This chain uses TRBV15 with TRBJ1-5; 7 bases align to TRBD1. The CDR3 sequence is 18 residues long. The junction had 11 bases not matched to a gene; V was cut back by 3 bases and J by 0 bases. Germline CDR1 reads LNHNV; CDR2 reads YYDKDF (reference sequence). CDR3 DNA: TGTGCCACCAGCAGGGCGCCGACAGGGCGCTATAGCAATCAGCCCCAGCATTTT. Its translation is CATSRAPTGRYSNQPQHF.

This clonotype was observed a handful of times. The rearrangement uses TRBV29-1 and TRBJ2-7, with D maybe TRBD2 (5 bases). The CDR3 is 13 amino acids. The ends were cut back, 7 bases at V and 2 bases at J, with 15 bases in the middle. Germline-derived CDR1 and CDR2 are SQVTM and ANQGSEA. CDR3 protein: CSASRGGAYEQYF. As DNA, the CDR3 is TGCAGCGCCTCGAGAGGAGGTGCCTACGAGCAGTACTTC.

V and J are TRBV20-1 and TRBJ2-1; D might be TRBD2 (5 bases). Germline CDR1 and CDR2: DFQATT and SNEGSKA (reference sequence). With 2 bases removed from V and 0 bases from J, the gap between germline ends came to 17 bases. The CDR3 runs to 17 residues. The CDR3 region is CSARTAGRLSSYNEQFF. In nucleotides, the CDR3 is TGCAGTGCTAGAACGGCGGGTCGCTTAAGCTCCTACAATGAGCAGTTCTTC.

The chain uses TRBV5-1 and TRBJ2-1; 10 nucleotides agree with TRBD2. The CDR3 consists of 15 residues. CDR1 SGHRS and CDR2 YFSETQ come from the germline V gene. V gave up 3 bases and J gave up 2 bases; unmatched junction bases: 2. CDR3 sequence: CASSWSGGAYNEQFF. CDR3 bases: TGCGCCAGCAGCTGGAGCGGGGGGGCCTACAATGAGCAGTTCTTC.

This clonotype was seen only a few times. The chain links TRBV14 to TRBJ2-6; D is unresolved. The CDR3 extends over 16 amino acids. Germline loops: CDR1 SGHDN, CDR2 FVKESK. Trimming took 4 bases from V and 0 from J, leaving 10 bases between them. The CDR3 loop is CASSLRVNSGANVLTF. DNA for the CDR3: TGTGCCAGCAGCCTTCGGGTAAACTCTGGGGCCAACGTCCTGACTTTC.

The CDR3 reads CASSFWQALTDTQYF. CDR3 nucleotides: TGTGCCAGCAGCTTTTGGCAGGCACTCACAGATACGCAGTATTTT. J is TRBJ2-3 and V is TRBV7-2; D remains unclear. The germline gives CDR1 SGHTA, CDR2 FQGNSA. This CDR3 is 15 amino acids long. Trimming removed 3 bases at V and 2 bases at J, with 12 bases between.

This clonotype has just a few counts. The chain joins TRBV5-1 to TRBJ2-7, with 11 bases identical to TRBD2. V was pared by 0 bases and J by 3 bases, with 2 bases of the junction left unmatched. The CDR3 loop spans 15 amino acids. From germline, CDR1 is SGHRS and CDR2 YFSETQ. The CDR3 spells CASSLEGTSGYEQYF. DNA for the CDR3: TGCGCCAGCAGCTTGGAAGGGACTAGCGGCTACGAGCAGTACTTC.

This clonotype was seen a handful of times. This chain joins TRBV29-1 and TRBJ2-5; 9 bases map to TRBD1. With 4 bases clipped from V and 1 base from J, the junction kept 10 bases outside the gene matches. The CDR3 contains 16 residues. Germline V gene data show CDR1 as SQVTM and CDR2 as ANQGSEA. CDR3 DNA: TGCAGCGTTGCCGGGACAGGGAAGGGGTTCCAAGAGACCCAGTACTTC. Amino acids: CSVAGTGKGFQETQYF. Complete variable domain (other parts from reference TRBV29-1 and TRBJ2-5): SAVISQKPSRDICQRGTSLTIQCQVDSQVTMMFWYRQQPGQSLTLIATANQGSEATYESGFVIDKFPISRPNLTFSTLTVSNMSPEDSSIYLCSVAGTGKGFQETQYFGPGTRLLVL.

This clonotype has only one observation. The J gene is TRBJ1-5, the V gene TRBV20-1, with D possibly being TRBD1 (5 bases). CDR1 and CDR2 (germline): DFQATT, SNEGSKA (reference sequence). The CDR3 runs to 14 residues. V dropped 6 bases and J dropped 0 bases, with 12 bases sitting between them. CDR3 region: CSAGREYSNQPQHF. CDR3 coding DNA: TGCAGTGCCGGCAGGGAATATAGCAATCAGCCCCAGCATTTT.

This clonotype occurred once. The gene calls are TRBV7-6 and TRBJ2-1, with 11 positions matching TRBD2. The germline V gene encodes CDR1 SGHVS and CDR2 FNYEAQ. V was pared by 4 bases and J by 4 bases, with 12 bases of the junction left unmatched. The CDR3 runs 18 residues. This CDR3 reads CASSSTLAASGGYNEQFF. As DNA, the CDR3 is TGTGCCAGCAGCTCAACTTTGGCGGCTAGCGGGGGGTACAATGAGCAGTTCTTC.

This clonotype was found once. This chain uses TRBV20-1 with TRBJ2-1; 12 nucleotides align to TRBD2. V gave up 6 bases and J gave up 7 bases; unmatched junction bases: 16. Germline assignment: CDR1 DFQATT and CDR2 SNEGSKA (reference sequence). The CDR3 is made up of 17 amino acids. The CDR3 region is CSALGLAGPVTGNEQFF. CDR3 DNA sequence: TGCAGTGCGCTCGGACTAGCGGGGCCGGTGACCGGAAATGAGCAGTTCTTC.

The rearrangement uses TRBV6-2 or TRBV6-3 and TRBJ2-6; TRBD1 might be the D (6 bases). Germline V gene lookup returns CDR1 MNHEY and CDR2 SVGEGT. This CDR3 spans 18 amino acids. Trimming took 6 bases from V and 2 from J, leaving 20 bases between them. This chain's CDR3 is CASRGGGRGSTGANVLTF. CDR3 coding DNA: TGTGCCAGCAGAGGCGGTGGCAGGGGATCTACTGGGGCCAACGTCCTGACTTTC.

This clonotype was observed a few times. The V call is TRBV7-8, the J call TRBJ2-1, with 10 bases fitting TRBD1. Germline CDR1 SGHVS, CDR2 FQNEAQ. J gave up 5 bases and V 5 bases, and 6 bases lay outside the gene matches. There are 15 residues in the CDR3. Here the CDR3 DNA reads TGTGCCAGCAGCCTCCCGACAGGGGGCCACAATGAGCAGTTCTTC. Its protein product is CASSLPTGGHNEQFF.

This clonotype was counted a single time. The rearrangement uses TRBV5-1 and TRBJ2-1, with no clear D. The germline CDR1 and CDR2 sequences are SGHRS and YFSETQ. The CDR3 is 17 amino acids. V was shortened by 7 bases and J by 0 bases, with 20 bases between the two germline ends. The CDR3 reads CASSVDGGVSSYNEQFF. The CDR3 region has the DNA TGCGCCAGCTCAGTAGACGGCGGCGTTAGCTCCTACAATGAGCAGTTCTTC.

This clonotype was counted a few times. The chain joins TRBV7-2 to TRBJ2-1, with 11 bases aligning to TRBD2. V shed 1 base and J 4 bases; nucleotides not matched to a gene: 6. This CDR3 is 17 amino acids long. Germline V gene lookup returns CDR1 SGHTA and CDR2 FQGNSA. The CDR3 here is CASSLVTGLAAYNEQFF. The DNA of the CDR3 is TGTGCCAGCAGCTTAGTAACGGGACTAGCGGCATACAATGAGCAGTTCTTC.

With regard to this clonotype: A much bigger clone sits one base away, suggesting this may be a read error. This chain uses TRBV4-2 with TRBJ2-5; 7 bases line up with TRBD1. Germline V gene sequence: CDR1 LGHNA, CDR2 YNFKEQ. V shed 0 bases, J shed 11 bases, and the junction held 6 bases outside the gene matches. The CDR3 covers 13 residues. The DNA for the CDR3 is TGTGCCAGCAGCCAAGAAGTTGGGACAGAGCAGTACTTC. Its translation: CASSQEVGTEQYF.

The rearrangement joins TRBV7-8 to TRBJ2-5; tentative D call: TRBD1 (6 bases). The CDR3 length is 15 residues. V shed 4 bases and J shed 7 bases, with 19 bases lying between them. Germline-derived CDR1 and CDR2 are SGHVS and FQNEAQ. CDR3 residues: CASSSSRGFGGTQYF. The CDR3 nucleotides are TGTGCCAGCAGCTCGAGTAGGGGGTTCGGAGGGACCCAGTACTTC.

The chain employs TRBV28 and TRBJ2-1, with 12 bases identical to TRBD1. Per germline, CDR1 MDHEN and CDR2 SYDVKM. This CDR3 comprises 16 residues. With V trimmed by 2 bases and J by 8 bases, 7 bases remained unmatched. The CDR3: CASSLPSGTGGDEQFF. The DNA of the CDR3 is TGTGCCAGCAGTTTACCGTCCGGGACAGGGGGCGATGAGCAGTTCTTC.

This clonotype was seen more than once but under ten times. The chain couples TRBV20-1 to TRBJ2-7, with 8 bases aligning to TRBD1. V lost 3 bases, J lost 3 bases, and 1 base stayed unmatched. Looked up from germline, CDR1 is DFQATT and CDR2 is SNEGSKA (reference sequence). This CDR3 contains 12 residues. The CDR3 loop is CSASDRGYEQYF. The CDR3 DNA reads TGCAGTGCTAGCGACAGGGGCTACGAGCAGTACTTC.

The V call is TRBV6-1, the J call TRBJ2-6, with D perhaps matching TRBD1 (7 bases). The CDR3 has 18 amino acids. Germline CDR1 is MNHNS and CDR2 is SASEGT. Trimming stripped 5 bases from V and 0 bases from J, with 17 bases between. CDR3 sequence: CASSPEGQLSSGANVLTF. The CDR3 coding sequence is TGTGCCAGCAGTCCGGAGGGACAGCTTAGCTCTGGGGCCAACGTCCTGACTTTC.

The CDR3 loop reads CASSFWTGAYEQYF. The CDR3 nucleotides read TGCGCCAGCAGCTTCTGGACAGGGGCATACGAGCAGTACTTC. The V call is TRBV5-1, the J call TRBJ2-5, with 9 nucleotides matching TRBD1. Near its end, the DNA agrees better with TRBJ2-7, so the J call may be wrong. There are 14 residues in the CDR3. Germline V gene lookup returns CDR1 SGHRS and CDR2 YFSETQ.

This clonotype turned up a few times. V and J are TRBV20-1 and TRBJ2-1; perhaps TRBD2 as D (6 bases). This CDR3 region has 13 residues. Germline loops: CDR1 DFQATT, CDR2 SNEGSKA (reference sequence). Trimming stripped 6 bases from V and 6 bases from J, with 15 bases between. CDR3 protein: CSAQTSNLNEQFF. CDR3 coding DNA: TGCAGTGCCCAGACTAGTAATCTCAATGAGCAGTTCTTC.

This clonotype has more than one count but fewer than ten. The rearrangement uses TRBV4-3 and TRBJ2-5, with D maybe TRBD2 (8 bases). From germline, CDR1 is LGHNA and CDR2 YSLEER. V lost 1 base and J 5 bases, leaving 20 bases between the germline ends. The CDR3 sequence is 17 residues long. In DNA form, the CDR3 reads TGCGCCAGCAGCCAAGGACAGGGCTCGGGAGGGCGCGAGACCCAGTACTTC. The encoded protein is CASSQGQGSGGRETQYF.

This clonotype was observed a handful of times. CDR3 nucleotides: TGTGCCATCAGTGGAAGGGGGCGCAGGTACGAGCAGTACTTC. The encoded protein is CAISGRGRRYEQYF. The chain couples TRBV10-3 to TRBJ2-7, with TRBD1 identical over 7 bases. After removal of 4 bases from V and 4 bases from J, the junction contained 7 bases not matched to a gene. CDR1 and CDR2 from the germline V gene are ENHRY and SYGVKD. This CDR3 comprises 14 residues.

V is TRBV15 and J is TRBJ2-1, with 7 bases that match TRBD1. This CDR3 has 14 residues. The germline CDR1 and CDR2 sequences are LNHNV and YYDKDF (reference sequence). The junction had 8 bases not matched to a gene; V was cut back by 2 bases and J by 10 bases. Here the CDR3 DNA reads TGTGCCACCAGCAGACCCCAGACAGGGTTCGAGCAGTTCTTC. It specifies CATSRPQTGFEQFF. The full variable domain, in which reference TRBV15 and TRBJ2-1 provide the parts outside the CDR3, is DAMVIQNPRYQVTQFGKPVTLSCSQTLNHNVMYWYQQKSSQAPKLLFHYYDKDFNNEADTPDNFQSRRPNTSFCFLDIRSPGLGDTAMYLCATSRPQTGFEQFFGPGTRLTVL.

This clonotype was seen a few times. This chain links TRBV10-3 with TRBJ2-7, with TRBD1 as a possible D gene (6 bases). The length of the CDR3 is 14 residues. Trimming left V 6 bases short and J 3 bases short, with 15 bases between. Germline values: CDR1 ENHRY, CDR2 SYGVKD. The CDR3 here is CAIRHFGQIYEQYF. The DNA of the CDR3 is TGTGCCATCAGACACTTCGGACAGATCTACGAGCAGTACTTC.